Listed here are 10 T cell receptor beta chains from one sample, sequenced in a study of T cells in Graves' hyperthyroidism and ophthalmopathy. What was amplified from RNA transcripts were TCR beta CDR3 regions. Researchers ran a first-round RT-PCR on the TCR CDR3 using the HTBI primer set. TCRdb independently ran MiXCR on the multiplex PCR reads; one entry per CDR3 protein. The sample has roughly 800,000 distinct CDR3 sequences, over 35% seen once. The sequencing sample was made of blood. The receptors originated from a man younger than 35 with Graves' hyperthyroidism.

This clonotype has only a few counts. CDR3 nucleotides: TGTGCCAGCAGCGGGGGGGGGATGAGCGGCTACACCTTC. Amino acids: CASSGGGMSGYTF. The V call is TRBV7-2, the J call TRBJ1-2; D is perhaps TRBD1 (5 bases). Germline V CDR1 and CDR2: SGHTA, FQGNSA. The V end lost 5 bases, the J end lost 8 bases, and 15 bases lay between the germline ends. The CDR3 totals 13 residues.

The chain carries TRBV7-9 and TRBJ2-5; TRBD2 agrees at 12 bases. Germline V gene sequence: CDR1 SEHNR, CDR2 FQNEAQ (reference sequence). This CDR3 comprises 16 residues. Trimming took 4 bases from V and 4 from J; bases not matched to a gene: 7. CDR3 nucleotides: TGTGCCAGCAGCTCCCGACTAGCGGGAGCAGGAGAGACCCAGTACTTC. Its protein is CASSSRLAGAGETQYF.

The chain has TRBV29-1 and TRBJ2-7, with a possible D match to TRBD2 (5 bases). The length of the CDR3 is 12 residues. Germline CDR1 is SQVTM and CDR2 is ANQGSEA. Trimming took 4 bases from V and 3 from J, leaving 10 bases between them. CDR3 in amino acids: CSVVRGDYEQYF. Written as DNA, the CDR3 is TGCAGCGTTGTCCGGGGTGACTACGAGCAGTACTTC.

The chain couples TRBV7-9 to TRBJ2-5; no clear D gene. Germline V gene sequence: CDR1 SEHNR, CDR2 FQNEAQ (reference sequence). The CDR3 contains 15 residues. The V end lost 2 bases, the J end lost 2 bases, and 12 bases lay between the germline ends. This chain's CDR3 is CASSLWSGDQETQYF. CDR3 bases: TGTGCCAGCAGCTTATGGTCTGGCGATCAAGAGACCCAGTACTTC.

This rearrangement joins TRBV7-6 to TRBJ2-7, with TRBD2 matching over 15 bases. This CDR3 contains 17 residues. CDR1 and CDR2 from the germline V gene are SGHVS and FNYEAQ. Unmatched junction bases numbered 5, after V lost 0 bases and J lost 5 bases. CDR3: CASSLAGLAGGIDEQYF. The CDR3 nucleotides are TGTGCCAGCAGCTTAGCCGGACTAGCGGGAGGGATAGACGAGCAGTACTTC. The variable domain in full, with the rest retrieved from reference TRBV7-6 and TRBJ2-7, is GAGVSQSPRYKVTKRGQDVALRCDPISGHVSLYWYRQALGQGPEFLTYFNYEAQQDKSGLPNDRFSAERPEGSISTLTIQRTEQRDSAMYRCASSLAGLAGGIDEQYFGPGTRLTVT.

The V call is TRBV11-2, the J call TRBJ2-2; no definite D call. Trimming cost V 0 bases and J 4 bases, with 6 bases left between them. This CDR3 is 14 amino acids long. CDR1 SGHAT and CDR2 FQNNGV come from the germline V gene. CDR3: CASSLDSITGELFF. For the CDR3, the DNA is TGTGCCAGCAGCTTAGACAGTATCACCGGGGAGCTGTTTTTT.

The chain uses TRBV7-2 and TRBJ1-5; the D is unclear. CDR1 is SGHTA and CDR2 is FQGNSA in the germline V gene. The CDR3 loop spans 14 amino acids. V was trimmed by 5 bases and J by 5 bases, leaving 13 bases between them. In nucleotides, the CDR3 is TGTGCCAGCAGCCAAGCCGGGCCTTATCAGCCCCAGCATTTT. This translates into CASSQAGPYQPQHF.

Points on this clonotype: Possible read error: a much larger clone is one base away. This chain uses TRBV20-1 with TRBJ1-2; 12 bases are shared with TRBD1. Germline CDR1 DFQATT, CDR2 SNEGSKA (reference sequence). This CDR3 has 14 residues. J was trimmed by 8 bases and V by 2 bases; bases with no gene match: 6. For the CDR3, the DNA is TGCAGTGCTAGATCAACCGGGACAGGGGGCGGCTACACCTTC. Translating it yields CSARSTGTGGGYTF.

The chain links TRBV3-1 to TRBJ2-2; 7 nucleotides match TRBD2. From germline, CDR1 is LGHDT and CDR2 YNNKEL (reference sequence). After removal of 2 bases from V and 6 bases from J, the junction contained 3 bases not matched to a gene. The CDR3 runs to 14 residues. CDR3 sequence: CASSQRSGAGELFF. The CDR3 region has the DNA TGTGCCAGCAGCCAAAGAAGCGGGGCCGGGGAGCTGTTTTTT.

J is TRBJ2-2 and V is TRBV7-9; 10 positions match TRBD2. This CDR3 comprises 18 residues. The trim removed 4 bases at V and 5 bases at J, leaving 13 bases unmatched. CDR1 and CDR2 from the germline V gene are SEHNR and FQNEAQ (reference sequence). As DNA, the CDR3 is TGTGCCAGCAGCTCGCCGGGCCTAGCGGGGGAAGGTACCGGGGAGCTGTTTTTT. It specifies CASSSPGLAGEGTGELFF.